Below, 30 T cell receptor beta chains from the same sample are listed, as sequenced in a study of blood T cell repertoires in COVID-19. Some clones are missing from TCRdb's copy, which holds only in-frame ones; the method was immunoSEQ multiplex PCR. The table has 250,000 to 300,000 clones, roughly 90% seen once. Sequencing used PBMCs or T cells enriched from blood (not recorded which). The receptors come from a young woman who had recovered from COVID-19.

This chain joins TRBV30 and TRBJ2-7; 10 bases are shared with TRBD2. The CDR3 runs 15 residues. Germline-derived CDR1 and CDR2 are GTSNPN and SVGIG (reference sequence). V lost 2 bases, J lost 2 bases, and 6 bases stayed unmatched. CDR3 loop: CAWSKPGLATYEQYF. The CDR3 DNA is TGTGCCTGGAGTAAACCGGGACTAGCGACCTACGAGCAGTACTTC.

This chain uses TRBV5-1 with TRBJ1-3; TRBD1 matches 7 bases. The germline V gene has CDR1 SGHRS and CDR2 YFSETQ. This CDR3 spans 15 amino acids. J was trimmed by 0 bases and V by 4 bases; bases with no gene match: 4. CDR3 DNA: TGCGCCAGCAGCCTCGGGACAGCCTCTGGAAACACCATATATTTT. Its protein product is CASSLGTASGNTIYF.

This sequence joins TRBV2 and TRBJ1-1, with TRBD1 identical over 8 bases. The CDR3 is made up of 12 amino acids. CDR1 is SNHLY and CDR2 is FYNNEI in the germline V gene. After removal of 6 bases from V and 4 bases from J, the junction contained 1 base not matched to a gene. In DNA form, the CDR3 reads TGTGCCAGCAGCGGGACAGGCACTGAAGCTTTCTTT. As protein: CASSGTGTEAFF.

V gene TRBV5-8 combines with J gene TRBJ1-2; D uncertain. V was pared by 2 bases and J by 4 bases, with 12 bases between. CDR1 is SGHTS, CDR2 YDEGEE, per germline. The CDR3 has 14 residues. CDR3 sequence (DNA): TGTGCCAGCAGCTTTTTGAGTGACATCTATGGCTACACCTTC. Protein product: CASSFLSDIYGYTF. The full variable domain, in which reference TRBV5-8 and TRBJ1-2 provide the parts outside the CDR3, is EAGVTQSPTHLIKTRGQQATLRCSPISGHTSVYWYQQALGLGLQFLLWYDEGEERNRGNFPPRFSGRQFPNYSSELNVNALELEDSALYLCASSFLSDIYGYTFGSGTRLTVV.

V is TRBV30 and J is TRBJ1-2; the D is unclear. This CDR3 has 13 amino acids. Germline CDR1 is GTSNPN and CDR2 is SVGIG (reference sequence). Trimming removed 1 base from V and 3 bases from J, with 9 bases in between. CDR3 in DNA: TGTGCCTGGAGTGGTAACAGAGACTATGGCTACACCTTC. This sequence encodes CAWSGNRDYGYTF.

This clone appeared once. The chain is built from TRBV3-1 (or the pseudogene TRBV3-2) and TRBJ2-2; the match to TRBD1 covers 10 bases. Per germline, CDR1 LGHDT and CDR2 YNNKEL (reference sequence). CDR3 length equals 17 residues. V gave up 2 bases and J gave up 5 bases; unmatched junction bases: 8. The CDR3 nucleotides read TGTGCCAGCAGCCAAAAACCGGGACAGGGGAGAACCGGGGAGCTGTTTTTT. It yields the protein CASSQKPGQGRTGELFF.

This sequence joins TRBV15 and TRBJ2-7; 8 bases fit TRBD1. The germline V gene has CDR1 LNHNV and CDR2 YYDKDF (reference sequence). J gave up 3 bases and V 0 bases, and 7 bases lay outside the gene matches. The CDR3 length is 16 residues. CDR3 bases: TGTGCCACCAGCAGAGACCCCGCAGACAGGGGCTACGAGCAGTACTTC. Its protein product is CATSRDPADRGYEQYF.

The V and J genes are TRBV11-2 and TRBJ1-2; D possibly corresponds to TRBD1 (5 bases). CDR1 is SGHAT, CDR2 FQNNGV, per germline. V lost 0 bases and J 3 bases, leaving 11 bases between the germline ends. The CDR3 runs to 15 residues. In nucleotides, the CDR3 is TGTGCCAGCAGCTTAGAAGGAGGGACCCACTATGGCTACACCTTC. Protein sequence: CASSLEGGTHYGYTF.

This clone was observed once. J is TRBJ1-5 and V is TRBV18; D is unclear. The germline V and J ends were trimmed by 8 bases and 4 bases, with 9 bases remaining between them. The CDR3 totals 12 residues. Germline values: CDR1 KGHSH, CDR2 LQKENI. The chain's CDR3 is CASGSGNQPQHF. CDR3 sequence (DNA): TGTGCCAGCGGATCCGGGAATCAGCCCCAGCATTTT.

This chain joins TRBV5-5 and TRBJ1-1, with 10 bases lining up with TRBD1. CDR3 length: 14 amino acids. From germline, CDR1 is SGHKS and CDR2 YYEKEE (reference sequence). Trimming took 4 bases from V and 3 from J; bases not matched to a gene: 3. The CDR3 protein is CASSRGTGDTEAFF. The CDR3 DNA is TGTGCCAGCAGCCGAGGGACAGGGGACACTGAAGCTTTCTTT.

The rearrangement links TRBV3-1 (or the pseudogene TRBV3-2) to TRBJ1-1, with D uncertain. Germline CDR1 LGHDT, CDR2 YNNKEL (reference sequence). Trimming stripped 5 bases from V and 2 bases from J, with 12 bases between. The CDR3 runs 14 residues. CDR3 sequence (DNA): TGTGCCAGCAGCACAGCAGCAGACAACACTGAAGCTTTCTTT. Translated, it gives CASSTAADNTEAFF.

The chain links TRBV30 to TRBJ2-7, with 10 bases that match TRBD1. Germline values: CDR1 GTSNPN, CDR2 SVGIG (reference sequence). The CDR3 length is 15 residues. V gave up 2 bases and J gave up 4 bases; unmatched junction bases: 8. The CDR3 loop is CAWSTGQGVVYEQYF. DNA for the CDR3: TGTGCCTGGAGTACTGGACAGGGGGTTGTTTACGAGCAGTACTTC. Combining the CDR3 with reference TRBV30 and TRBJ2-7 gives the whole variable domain SQTIHQWPATLVQPVGSPLSLECTVEGTSNPNLYWYRQAAGRGLQLLFYSVGIGQISSEVPQNLSASRPQDRQFILSSKKLLLSDSGFYLCAWSTGQGVVYEQYFGPGTRLTVT.

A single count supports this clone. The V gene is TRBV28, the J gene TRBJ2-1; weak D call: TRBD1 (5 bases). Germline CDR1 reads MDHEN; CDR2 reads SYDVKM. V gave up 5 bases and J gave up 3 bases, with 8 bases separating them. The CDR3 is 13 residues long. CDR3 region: CASSHRFYNEQFF. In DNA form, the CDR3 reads TGTGCCAGCAGTCACAGGTTCTACAATGAGCAGTTCTTC.

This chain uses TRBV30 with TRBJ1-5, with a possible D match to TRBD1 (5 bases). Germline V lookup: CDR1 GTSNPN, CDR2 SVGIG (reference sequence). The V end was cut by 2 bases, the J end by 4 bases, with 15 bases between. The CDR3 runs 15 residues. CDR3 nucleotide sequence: TGTGCCTGGAGTCCCTCCGGGGGTGGAAATCAGCCCCAGCATTTT. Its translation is CAWSPSGGGNQPQHF.

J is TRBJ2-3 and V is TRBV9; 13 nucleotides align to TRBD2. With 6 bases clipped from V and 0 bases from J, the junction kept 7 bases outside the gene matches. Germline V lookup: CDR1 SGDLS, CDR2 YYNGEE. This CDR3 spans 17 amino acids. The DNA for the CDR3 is TGTGCCAGCACCCCGGGACTAGCGGGAACTAGCACAGATACGCAGTATTTT. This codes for CASTPGLAGTSTDTQYF.

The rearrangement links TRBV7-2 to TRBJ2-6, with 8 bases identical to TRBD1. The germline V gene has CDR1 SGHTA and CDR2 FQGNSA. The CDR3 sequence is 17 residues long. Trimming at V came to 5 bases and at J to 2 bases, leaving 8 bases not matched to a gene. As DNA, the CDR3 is TGTGCCAGCAGCCCCTGGGCAGGGGGCGCTGGGGCCAACGTCCTGACTTTC. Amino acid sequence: CASSPWAGGAGANVLTF.

The DNA for the CDR3 is TGTGCCAGCATGGGACTAGCGCCGACCCTCGAGCAGTACTTC. Residues: CASMGLAPTLEQYF. The chain carries TRBV25-1 and TRBJ2-7; 10 bases map to TRBD2. CDR1 and CDR2 (germline): MGHDK, SYGVNS. The CDR3 runs to 14 residues. J was trimmed by 6 bases and V by 7 bases; bases with no gene match: 9.

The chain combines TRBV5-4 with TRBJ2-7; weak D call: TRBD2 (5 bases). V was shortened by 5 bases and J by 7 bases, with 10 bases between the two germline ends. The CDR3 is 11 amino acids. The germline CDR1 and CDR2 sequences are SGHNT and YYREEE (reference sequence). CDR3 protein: CASSSSGEQYF. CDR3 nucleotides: TGTGCCAGCAGTAGTTCGGGGGAGCAGTACTTC.

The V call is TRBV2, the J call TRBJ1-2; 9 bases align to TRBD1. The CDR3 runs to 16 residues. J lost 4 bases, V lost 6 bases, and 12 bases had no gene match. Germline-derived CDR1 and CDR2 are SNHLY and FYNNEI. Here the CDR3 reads CASSLRTGAGSYGYTF. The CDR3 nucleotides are TGTGCCAGCAGCCTTAGGACAGGGGCGGGTAGCTATGGCTACACCTTC. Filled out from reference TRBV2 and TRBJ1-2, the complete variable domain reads EPEVTQTPSHQVTQMGQEVILRCVPISNHLYFYWYRQILGQKVEFLVSFYNNEISEKSEIFDDQFSVERPDGSNFTLKIRSTKLEDSAMYFCASSLRTGAGSYGYTFGSGTRLTVV.

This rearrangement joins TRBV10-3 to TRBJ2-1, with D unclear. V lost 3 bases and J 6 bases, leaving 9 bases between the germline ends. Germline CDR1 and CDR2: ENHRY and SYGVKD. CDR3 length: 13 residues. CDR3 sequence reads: CAISDRTTNEQFF. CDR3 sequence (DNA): TGTGCCATCAGTGATAGAACTACCAATGAGCAGTTCTTC.

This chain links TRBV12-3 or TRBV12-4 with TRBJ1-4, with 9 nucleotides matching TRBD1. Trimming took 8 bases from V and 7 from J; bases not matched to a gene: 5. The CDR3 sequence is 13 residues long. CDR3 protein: CASQQGAGEKLFF. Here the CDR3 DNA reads TGTGCCAGCCAACAGGGGGCTGGTGAAAAACTGTTTTTT.

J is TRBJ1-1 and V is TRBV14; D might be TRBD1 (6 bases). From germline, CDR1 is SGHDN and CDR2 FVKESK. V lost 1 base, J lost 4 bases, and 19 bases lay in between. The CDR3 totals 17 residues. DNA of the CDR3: TGTGCCAGCAGCCAAGTCAACAGCAACATCAGGGGCACTGAAGCTTTCTTT. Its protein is CASSQVNSNIRGTEAFF.

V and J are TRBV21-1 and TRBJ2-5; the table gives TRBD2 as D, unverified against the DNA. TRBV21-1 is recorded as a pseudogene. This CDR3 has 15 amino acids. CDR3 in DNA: TGTGCCAGCCAGGGACTAGCGGGAGGCGGGGAGACCCAGTACTTC. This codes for CASQGLAGGGETQYF.

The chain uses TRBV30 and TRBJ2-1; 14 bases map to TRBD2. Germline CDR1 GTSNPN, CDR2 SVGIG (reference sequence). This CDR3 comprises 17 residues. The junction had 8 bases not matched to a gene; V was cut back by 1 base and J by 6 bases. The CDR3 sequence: CAWSAPGLAGVGNEQFF. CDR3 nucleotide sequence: TGTGCCTGGAGTGCACCGGGACTAGCGGGAGTGGGCAATGAGCAGTTCTTC.

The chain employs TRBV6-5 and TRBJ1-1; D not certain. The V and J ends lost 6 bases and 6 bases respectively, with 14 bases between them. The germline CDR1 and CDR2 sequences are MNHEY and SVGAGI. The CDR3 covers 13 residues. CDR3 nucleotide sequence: TGTGCCAGCAGATCTAGGCCGACGGCTGAAGCTTTCTTT. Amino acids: CASRSRPTAEAFF.

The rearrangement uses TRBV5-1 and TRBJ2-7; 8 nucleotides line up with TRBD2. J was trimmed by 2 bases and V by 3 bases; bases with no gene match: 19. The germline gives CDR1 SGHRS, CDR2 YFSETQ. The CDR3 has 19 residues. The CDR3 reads CASSWGWGGLAGLTYEQYF. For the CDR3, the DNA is TGCGCCAGCAGCTGGGGGTGGGGCGGCCTAGCGGGCTTAACCTACGAGCAGTACTTC.

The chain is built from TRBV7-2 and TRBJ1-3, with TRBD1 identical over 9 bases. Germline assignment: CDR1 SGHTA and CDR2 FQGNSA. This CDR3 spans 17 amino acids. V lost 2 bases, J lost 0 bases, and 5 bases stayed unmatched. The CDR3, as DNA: TGTGCCAGCAGCTTAAAGACAGGGGGTAGCTCTGGAAACACCATATATTTT. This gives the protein CASSLKTGGSSGNTIYF.

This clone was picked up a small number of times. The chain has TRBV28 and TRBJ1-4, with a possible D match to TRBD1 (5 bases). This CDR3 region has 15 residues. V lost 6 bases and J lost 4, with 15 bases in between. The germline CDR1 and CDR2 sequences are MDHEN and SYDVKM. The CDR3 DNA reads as TGTGCCAGCAGCCCCCGCGGGGCCCATAATGAAAAACTGTTTTTT. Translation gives CASSPRGAHNEKLFF.

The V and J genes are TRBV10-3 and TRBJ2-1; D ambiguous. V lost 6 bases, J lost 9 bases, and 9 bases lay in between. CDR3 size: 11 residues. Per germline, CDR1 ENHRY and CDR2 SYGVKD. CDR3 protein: CAIRLDSEQFF. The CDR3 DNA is TGTGCCATCAGGTTAGATTCTGAGCAGTTCTTC.

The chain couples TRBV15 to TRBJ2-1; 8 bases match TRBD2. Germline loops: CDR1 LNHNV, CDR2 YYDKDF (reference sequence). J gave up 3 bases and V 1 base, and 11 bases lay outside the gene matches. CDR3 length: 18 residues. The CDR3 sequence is CATSRGPSSGSYYNEQFF. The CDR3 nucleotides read TGTGCCACCAGCAGAGGCCCCTCCAGCGGGAGTTACTACAATGAGCAGTTCTTC.